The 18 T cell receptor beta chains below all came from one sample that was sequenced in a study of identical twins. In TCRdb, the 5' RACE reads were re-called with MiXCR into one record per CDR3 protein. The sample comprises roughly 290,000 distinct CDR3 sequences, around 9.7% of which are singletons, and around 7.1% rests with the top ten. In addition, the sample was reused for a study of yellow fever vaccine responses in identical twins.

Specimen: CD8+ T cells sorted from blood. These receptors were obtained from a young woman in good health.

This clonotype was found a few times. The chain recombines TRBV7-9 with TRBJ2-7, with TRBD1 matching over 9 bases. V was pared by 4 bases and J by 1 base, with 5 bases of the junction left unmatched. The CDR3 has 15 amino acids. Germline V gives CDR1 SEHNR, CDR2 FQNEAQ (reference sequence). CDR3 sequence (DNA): TGTGCCAGCAGCTCCCGGACAGGGGCGTCCTACGAGCAGTACTTC. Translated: CASSSRTGASYEQYF.

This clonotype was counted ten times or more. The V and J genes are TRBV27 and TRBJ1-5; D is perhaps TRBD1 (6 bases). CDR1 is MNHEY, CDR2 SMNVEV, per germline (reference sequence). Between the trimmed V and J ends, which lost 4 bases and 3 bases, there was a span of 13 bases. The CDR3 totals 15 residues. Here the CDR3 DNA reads TGTGCCAGCAGTTCCCGACAGGTTGCCAATCAGCCCCAGCATTTT. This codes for CASSSRQVANQPQHF.

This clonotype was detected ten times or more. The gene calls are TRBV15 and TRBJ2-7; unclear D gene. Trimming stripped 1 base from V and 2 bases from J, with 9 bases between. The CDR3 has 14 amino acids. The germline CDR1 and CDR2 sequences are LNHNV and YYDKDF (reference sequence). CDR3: CATSRGDGPYEQYF. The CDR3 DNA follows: TGTGCCACCAGCAGAGGTGACGGTCCCTACGAGCAGTACTTC. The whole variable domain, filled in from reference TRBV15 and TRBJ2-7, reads DAMVIQNPRYQVTQFGKPVTLSCSQTLNHNVMYWYQQKSSQAPKLLFHYYDKDFNNEADTPDNFQSRRPNTSFCFLDIRSPGLGDTAMYLCATSRGDGPYEQYFGPGTRLTVT.

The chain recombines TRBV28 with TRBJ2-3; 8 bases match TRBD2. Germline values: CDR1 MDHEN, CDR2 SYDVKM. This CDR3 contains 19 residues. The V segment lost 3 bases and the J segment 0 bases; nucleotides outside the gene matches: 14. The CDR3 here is CASSLYSFGLADSTDTQYF. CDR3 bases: TGTGCCAGCAGTTTGTACTCTTTTGGACTAGCAGATAGCACAGATACGCAGTATTTT.

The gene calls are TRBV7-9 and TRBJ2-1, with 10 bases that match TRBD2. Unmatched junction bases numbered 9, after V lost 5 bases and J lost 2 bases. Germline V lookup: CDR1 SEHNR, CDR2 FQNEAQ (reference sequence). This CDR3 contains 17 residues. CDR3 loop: CASSIPSGGRPYNEQFF. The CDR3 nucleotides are TGTGCCAGCAGCATCCCTAGCGGGGGACGACCCTACAATGAGCAGTTCTTC.

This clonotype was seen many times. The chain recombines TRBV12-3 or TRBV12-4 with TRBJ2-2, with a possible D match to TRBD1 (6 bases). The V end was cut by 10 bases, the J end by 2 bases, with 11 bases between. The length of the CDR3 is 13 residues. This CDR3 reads CAIRTENTGELFF. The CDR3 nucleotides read TGTGCCATCCGGACAGAAAACACCGGGGAGCTGTTTTTT.

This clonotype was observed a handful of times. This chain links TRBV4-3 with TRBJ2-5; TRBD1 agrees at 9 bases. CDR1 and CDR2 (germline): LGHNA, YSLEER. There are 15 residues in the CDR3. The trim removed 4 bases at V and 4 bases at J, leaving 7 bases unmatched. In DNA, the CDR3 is TGCGCCAGCAGCCCAGGGACAGGGATGCTAGAGACCCAGTACTTC. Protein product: CASSPGTGMLETQYF.

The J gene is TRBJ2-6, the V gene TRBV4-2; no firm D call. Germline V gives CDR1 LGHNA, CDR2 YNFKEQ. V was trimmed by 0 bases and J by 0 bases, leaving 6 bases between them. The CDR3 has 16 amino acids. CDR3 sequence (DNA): TGTGCCAGCAGCCAAGAACTGGGCTCTGGGGCCAACGTCCTGACTTTC. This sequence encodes CASSQELGSGANVLTF.

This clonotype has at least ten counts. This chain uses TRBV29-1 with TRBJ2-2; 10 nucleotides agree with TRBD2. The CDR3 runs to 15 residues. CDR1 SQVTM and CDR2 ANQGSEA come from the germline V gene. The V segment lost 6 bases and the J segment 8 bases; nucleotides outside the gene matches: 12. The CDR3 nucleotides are TGCAGCGTGAGGGGGCTAGCGGGAGTCGTTGGGGAGCTGTTTTTT. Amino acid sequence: CSVRGLAGVVGELFF.

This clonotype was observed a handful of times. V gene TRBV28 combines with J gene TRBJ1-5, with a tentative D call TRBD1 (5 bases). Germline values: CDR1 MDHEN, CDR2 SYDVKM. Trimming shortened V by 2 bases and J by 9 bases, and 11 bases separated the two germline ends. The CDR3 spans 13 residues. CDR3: CASSLQVDTPQHF. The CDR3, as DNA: TGTGCCAGCAGTTTACAGGTGGACACGCCCCAGCATTTT.

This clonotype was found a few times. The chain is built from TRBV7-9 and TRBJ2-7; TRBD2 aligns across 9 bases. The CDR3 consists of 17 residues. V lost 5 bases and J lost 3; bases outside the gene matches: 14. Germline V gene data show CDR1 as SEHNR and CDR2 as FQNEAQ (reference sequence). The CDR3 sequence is CASSQAGAGGNHYEQYF. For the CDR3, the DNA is TGTGCCAGCAGCCAGGCGGGAGCGGGAGGTAATCACTACGAGCAGTACTTC.

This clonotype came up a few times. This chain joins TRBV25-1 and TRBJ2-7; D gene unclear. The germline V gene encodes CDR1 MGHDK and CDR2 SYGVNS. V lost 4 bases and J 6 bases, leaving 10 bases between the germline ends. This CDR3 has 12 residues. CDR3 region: CASSVTVGEQYF. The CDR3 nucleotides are TGTGCCAGCAGTGTTACAGTCGGCGAGCAGTACTTC.

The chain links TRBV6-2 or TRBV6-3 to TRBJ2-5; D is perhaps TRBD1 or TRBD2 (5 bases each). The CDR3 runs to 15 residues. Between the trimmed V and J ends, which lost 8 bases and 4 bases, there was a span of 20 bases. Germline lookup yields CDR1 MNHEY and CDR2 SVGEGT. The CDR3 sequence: CASAQGPPPIETQYF. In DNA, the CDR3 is TGTGCCAGCGCCCAGGGACCTCCCCCGATAGAGACCCAGTACTTC.

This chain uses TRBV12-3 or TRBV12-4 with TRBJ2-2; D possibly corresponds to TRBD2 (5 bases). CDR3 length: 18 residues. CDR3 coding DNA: TGTACCCTCAGTTTAGATGTCACGGGGAAAACTAACACCGGGGAGCTGTTTTTT. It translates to CTLSLDVTGKTNTGELFF.

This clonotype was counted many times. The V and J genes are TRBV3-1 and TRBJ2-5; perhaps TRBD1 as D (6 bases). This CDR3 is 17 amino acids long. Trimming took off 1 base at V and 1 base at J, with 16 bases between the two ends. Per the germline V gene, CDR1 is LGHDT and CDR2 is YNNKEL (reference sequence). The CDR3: CASSQGSTGHPQETQYF. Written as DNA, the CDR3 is TGTGCCAGCAGCCAAGGGAGTACAGGGCACCCCCAAGAGACCCAGTACTTC.

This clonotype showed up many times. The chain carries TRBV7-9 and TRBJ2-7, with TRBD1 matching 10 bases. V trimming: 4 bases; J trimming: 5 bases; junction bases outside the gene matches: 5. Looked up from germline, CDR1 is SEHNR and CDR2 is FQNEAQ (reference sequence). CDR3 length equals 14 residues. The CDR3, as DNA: TGTGCCAGCAGCTCCACGGGACAGGGGAACGAGCAGTACTTC. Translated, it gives CASSSTGQGNEQYF.

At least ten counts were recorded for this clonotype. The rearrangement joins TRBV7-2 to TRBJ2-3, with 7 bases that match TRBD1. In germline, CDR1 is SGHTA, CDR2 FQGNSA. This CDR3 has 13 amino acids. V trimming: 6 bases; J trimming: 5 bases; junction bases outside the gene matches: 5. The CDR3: CASRAPGGDTQYF. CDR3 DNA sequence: TGTGCCAGCAGAGCCCCAGGGGGAGATACGCAGTATTTT.

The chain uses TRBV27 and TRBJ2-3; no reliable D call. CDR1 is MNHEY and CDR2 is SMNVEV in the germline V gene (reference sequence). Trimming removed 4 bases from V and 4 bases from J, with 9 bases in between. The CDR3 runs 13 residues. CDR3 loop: CASSYIRADTQYF. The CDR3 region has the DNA TGTGCCAGCAGTTATATCCGGGCAGATACGCAGTATTTT.